This TCR beta chain was profiled in a study of T cell repertoires in cytomegalovirus infection. The wider study: Recently identified HLA-C-restricted CMV epitopes were among the peptides used. Public TCR beta signatures marked donors with CMV infection and the matching HLA.

Study-wide points: Individuals carrying CMV plus the relevant HLA were identified by cumulative frequency of public TCR beta families. Dominating the ex vivo response were TCR beta clonotypes that were CMV-specific and HLA-C-restricted.

Details on this clonotype: No antigen is known for it.

Trimming pared 10 bases from V and 3 bases from J, leaving 13 bases between. The CDR3 has 13 residues. Each CDR3 protein gets one entry after TCRdb re-called the reads with MiXCR. The sample has hundreds of thousands of distinct CDR3 sequences, approximately 40% seen once; the top ten hold about 45%. The TCR originated in a human donor in good health (CMV status not recorded). Some clones in this sample may be carry-over from other donors' samples. J is TRBJ2-1 and V is TRBV12-3 or TRBV12-4; maybe TRBD1 (6 bases). Material: cultured PBMCs, obtained from culture after CMV antigen stimulation. In nucleotides, the CDR3 is TGTGCCACCGAACAGGGAATCTACAATGAGCAGTTCTTC. Protein sequence: CATEQGIYNEQFF.